This T cell receptor (beta chain) emerged from a study of blood T cell repertoires in COVID-19. Looking at the study overall: T cells, B-cell-depleted T cells, or PBMCs supplied cDNA or gDNA.

Germline loops: CDR1 LGHNT, CDR2 FRNRAP. V lost 0 bases and J 3 bases, leaving 12 bases between the germline ends. The CDR3 totals 15 residues. In the original analysis: Reference gene primers were amplified, and this amplification served to estimate nucleated cell counts. The assay was immunoSEQ multiplex PCR, and TCRdb's table has in-frame clones only and misses some. The V and J calls and the clone size are those of that table, but D and trimming were determined from the DNA. Of 200,000 to 250,000 clones listed, 80% to 90% were seen once; the top ten hold 2% to 3%. The clonotype was recovered from a man aged 25-40 years with COVID-19, enrolled during active disease. The V and J genes are TRBV12-5 and TRBJ2-7, with unresolved D. The sequenced sample was peripheral blood. The CDR3 spells CASGLVVSPDYEQYF. In nucleotides, the CDR3 is TGTGCTAGTGGTTTGGTAGTCAGTCCCGACTACGAGCAGTACTTC.